This is a list of T cell receptor beta chains from one sample in a study of cytomegalovirus exposure and HLA in healthy donors. Profiled with immunoSEQ multiplex PCR; TCRdb holds only in-frame clones, not every one. The sample has around 160,000 clones, 68% seen once. Sequences were obtained from PBMCs. The receptors here all came from a man over 45 in good health and CMV-seronegative. CDR3s include the opening cysteine and the closing phenylalanine or tryptophan. The order of the fields is clone size, J gene, CDR3 length, V gene, D gene, CDR3 protein, CDR3 DNA. The D gene is left open where the match is weak. Where a row states a size, it is once, few, many or the class of an expanded clone; other rows omit it.

few | TRBJ1-2 | 14 | TRBV9 | TRBD1 | CASSVGQGAYGYTF | TGTGCCAGCAGCGTAGGCCAGGGGGCGTATGGCTACACCTTC
- | TRBJ2-7 | 15 | TRBV19 | - | CASSIRTGFQDEQYF | TGTGCCAGTAGTATAAGAACAGGGTTTCAAGACGAGCAGTACTTC
- | TRBJ1-1 | 15 | TRBV11-3 | TRBD1 | CASSFRQGVWTEAFF | TGTGCCAGCAGCTTCCGGCAGGGGGTTTGGACTGAAGCTTTCTTT
- | TRBJ1-1 | 16 | TRBV5-1 | TRBD1 | CASSLARDRVYTEAFF | TGCGCCAGCAGCTTGGCCCGGGACAGGGTTTACACTGAAGCTTTCTTT
- | TRBJ2-7 | 15 | TRBV6-5 | TRBD1 | CASSNAGTGIYEQYF | TGTGCCAGCAGTAACGCCGGGACAGGGATCTACGAGCAGTACTTC
- | TRBJ1-2 | 15 | TRBV18 | TRBD1 | CASSPGQGPNYGYTF | TGTGCCAGCTCCCCGGGACAGGGCCCGAACTATGGCTACACCTTC
- | TRBJ1-5 | 14 | TRBV19 | TRBD1 | CASHRGRENQPQHF | TGTGCCAGTCACAGGGGGAGGGAAAATCAGCCCCAGCATTTT
- | TRBJ1-2 | 15 | TRBV28 | TRBD1 | CASSPPDRARNGYTF | TGTGCCAGCAGCCCCCCGGACAGGGCCAGAAATGGCTACACCTTC
- | TRBJ2-3 | 18 | TRBV11-2 | - | CASSTEGAGGNPTDTQYF | TGTGCCAGCAGCACCGAGGGGGCGGGGGGCAACCCCACAGATACGCAGTATTTT
- | TRBJ2-4 | 17 | TRBV15 | TRBD2 | CATSRDRLAGGKNIQYF | TGTGCCACCAGCAGAGACAGGCTAGCGGGGGGGAAAAACATTCAGTACTTC
few | TRBJ2-5 | 14 | TRBV6-6 | - | CASSYQGIGETQYF | TGTGCCAGCAGTTACCAGGGGATCGGGGAGACCCAGTACTTC
- | TRBJ1-5 | 18 | TRBV5-1 | - | CASSLQDSLLTSNQPQHF | TGCGCCAGCAGCCTACAGGACAGCTTATTAACTAGCAATCAGCCCCAGCATTTT
- | TRBJ1-2 | 14 | TRBV6-5 | - | CASSYAGVGYGYTF | TGTGCCAGCAGTTACGCAGGGGTCGGGTATGGCTACACCTTC
- | TRBJ1-6 | 16 | TRBV9 | TRBD1 | CASSVETGFYNSPLHF | TGTGCCAGCAGCGTAGAGACAGGGTTCTATAATTCACCCCTCCACTTT
- | TRBJ1-1 | 14 | TRBV6-6 | TRBD1 | CASRLGQRGTEAFF | TGTGCCAGCAGACTGGGACAGAGGGGAACTGAAGCTTTCTTT
- | TRBJ2-7 | 14 | TRBV5-1 | - | CASSLAPDRYEQYF | TGCGCCAGCAGCTTGGCCCCCGACAGGTACGAGCAGTACTTC
- | TRBJ1-1 | 16 | TRBV19 | TRBD1 | CASSAHSGTGAGEAFF | TGTGCCAGTAGCGCACATTCCGGGACAGGGGCTGGTGAAGCTTTCTTT
- | TRBJ2-5 | 16 | TRBV9 | TRBD2 | CASSVGPSGGRETQYF | TGTGCCAGCAGCGTAGGCCCTAGCGGGGGGCGGGAGACCCAGTACTTC
- | TRBJ2-7 | 17 | TRBV10-3 | TRBD2 | CAISEGLAGAPSYEQYF | TGTGCCATCAGTGAAGGACTAGCGGGGGCCCCCTCCTACGAGCAGTACTTC
few | TRBJ2-2 | 14 | TRBV5-6 | TRBD1 | CASSSGQRTGELFF | TGTGCCAGCAGCTCGGGACAGCGCACCGGGGAGCTGTTTTTT
few | TRBJ1-1 | 14 | TRBV5-4 | - | CASSLGGLNTEAFF | TGTGCCAGCAGCTTGGGGGGGCTGAACACTGAAGCTTTCTTT
- | TRBJ2-3 | 17 | TRBV7-9 | - | CASTSKGGRQPTDTQYF | TGTGCCAGCACATCCAAGGGGGGGCGTCAACCCACAGATACGCAGTATTTT
few | TRBJ1-3 | 15 | TRBV6-6 | - | CASRNFVSSGNTIYF | TGTGCCAGCAGGAACTTCGTGAGCTCTGGAAACACCATATATTTT
- | TRBJ2-1 | 19 | TRBV6-1 | TRBD2 | CASSDPSGTPNLLYNEQFF | TGTGCCAGCAGTGACCCGAGCGGGACTCCGAACCTCCTCTACAATGAGCAGTTCTTC
- | TRBJ1-1 | 15 | TRBV6-6 | TRBD1 | CASSSYRGANTEAFF | TGTGCCAGCAGTTCCTACAGGGGGGCAAACACTGAAGCTTTCTTT
- | TRBJ1-1 | 15 | TRBV19 | TRBD1 | CASSIVGTVNTEAFF | TGTGCCAGTAGTATAGTTGGGACAGTCAACACTGAAGCTTTCTTT
- | TRBJ1-1 | 17 | TRBV18 | TRBD1 | CASSPAGTATTNTEAFF | TGTGCCAGCTCACCAGCCGGGACAGCAACAACGAACACTGAAGCTTTCTTT